The 32 T cell receptor beta chains below all came from one sample that was sequenced in a study of T cell responses to AZD1222 COVID-19 vaccine. The assay was immunoSEQ multiplex PCR, and TCRdb's table has in-frame clones only and misses some. This table holds 110,000 or so clones, approximately 86% found once. Sequenced here: peripheral blood, sampled on day 0 of AZD1222 vaccination. The receptors here all came from an adult in good health.

This rearrangement joins TRBV9 to TRBJ2-2; D remains unclear. The CDR3 totals 13 residues. V was pared by 0 bases and J by 3 bases, with 3 bases between. CDR1 and CDR2 (germline): SGDLS, YYNGEE. The CDR3 DNA follows: TGTGCCAGCAGCGTAGTGGACACCGGGGAGCTGTTTTTT. Its translation is CASSVVDTGELFF.

The V and J genes are TRBV14 and TRBJ2-6; D not resolved. This CDR3 has 17 residues. Germline-derived CDR1 and CDR2 are SGHDN and FVKESK. Trimming shortened V by 3 bases and J by 0 bases, and 12 bases separated the two germline ends. CDR3 loop: CASSQLGQASGANVLTF. The CDR3, as DNA: TGTGCCAGCAGCCAGCTCGGTCAAGCCTCTGGGGCCAACGTCCTGACTTTC.

V gene TRBV2 combines with J gene TRBJ2-1; no definite D call. The ends were cut back, 6 bases at V and 4 bases at J, with 25 bases in the middle. Germline CDR1 is SNHLY and CDR2 is FYNNEI. The CDR3 is 18 residues long. As DNA, the CDR3 is TGTGCCAGCAGACCTCCGAGACGGAAGGTCCAAATTTACAATGAGCAGTTCTTC. Its translation: CASRPPRRKVQIYNEQFF.

The chain employs TRBV30 and TRBJ2-5; possibly TRBD2 for D (5 bases). Germline CDR1 and CDR2: GTSNPN and SVGIG (reference sequence). This CDR3 spans 14 amino acids. V was pared by 4 bases and J by 2 bases, with 14 bases between. The CDR3 DNA reads as TGTGCCTGGATGGCCCCTCCGGGGCAAGAGACCCAGTACTTC. Translation gives CAWMAPPGQETQYF.

This sequence joins TRBV5-4 and TRBJ2-5, with 12 bases aligning to TRBD1. CDR3 length equals 16 residues. V was clipped by 0 bases and J by 9 bases; unmatched bases: 9. CDR1 is SGHNT and CDR2 is YYREEE in the germline V gene (reference sequence). This CDR3 reads CASSLGGTGGYLAQYF. For the CDR3, the DNA is TGTGCCAGCAGCTTGGGGGGGACAGGGGGCTATCTGGCCCAGTACTTC.

The genes are TRBV5-5 and TRBJ1-3; D uncertain. The length of the CDR3 is 15 residues. The germline V and J ends were trimmed by 5 bases and 5 bases, with 17 bases remaining between them. The germline CDR1 and CDR2 sequences are SGHKS and YYEKEE (reference sequence). CDR3 region: CASRLSPGLRNTIYF. CDR3 bases: TGTGCCAGCAGGTTATCTCCCGGGTTGAGAAACACCATATATTTT.

The CDR3 loop is CASSYSGQTYGYTF. The CDR3 DNA reads as TGTGCCAGCAGTTACTCGGGACAGACTTATGGCTACACCTTC. The chain uses TRBV6-5 and TRBJ1-2; 7 bases fit TRBD1. The length of the CDR3 is 14 residues. The germline CDR1 and CDR2 sequences are MNHEY and SVGAGI. V gave up 0 bases and J gave up 5 bases; unmatched junction bases: 3.

The rearrangement uses TRBV11-2 and TRBJ1-2, with D uncertain. V was pared by 1 base and J by 3 bases, with 9 bases between. Germline-derived CDR1 and CDR2 are SGHAT and FQNNGV. CDR3 length equals 14 residues. CDR3 protein: CASSLGALDYGYTF. The CDR3, as DNA: TGTGCCAGCAGCTTAGGGGCGCTTGACTATGGCTACACCTTC.

J is TRBJ2-7 and V is TRBV3-1 (or the pseudogene TRBV3-2), with TRBD1 matching over 9 bases. The CDR3 covers 13 residues. Per germline, CDR1 LGHDT and CDR2 YNNKEL (reference sequence). Trimming took 6 bases from V and 3 from J; bases not matched to a gene: 3. The chain's CDR3 is CASRGTGIYEQYF. DNA for the CDR3: TGTGCCAGCAGGGGGACAGGGATCTACGAGCAGTACTTC.

The rearrangement links TRBV10-3 to TRBJ2-1, with a possible D match to TRBD2 (7 bases). The CDR3 contains 14 residues. Trimming removed 7 bases at V and 7 bases at J, with 17 bases between. The germline gives CDR1 ENHRY, CDR2 SYGVKD. The DNA of the CDR3 is TGTGCCATCAAGGAGGGGGGGCCGAAAAATGAGCAGTTCTTC. This sequence encodes CAIKEGGPKNEQFF.

J is TRBJ2-7 and V is TRBV7-2; 7 bases fit TRBD1. The germline gives CDR1 SGHTA, CDR2 FQGNSA. The J segment lost 5 bases and the V segment lost 5 bases, leaving 9 bases of the junction unmatched. The CDR3 extends over 14 amino acids. CDR3 nucleotides: TGTGCCAGCAGCCCCTCCCTCCAGGGGGACGAGCAGTACTTC. This gives the protein CASSPSLQGDEQYF.

The V gene is TRBV7-8, the J gene TRBJ2-1; possibly TRBD1 for D (5 bases). This CDR3 spans 17 amino acids. Trimming removed 0 bases from V and 1 base from J, with 13 bases in between. The germline CDR1 and CDR2 sequences are SGHVS and FQNEAQ. The CDR3 sequence is CASSLADPAGSYNEQFF. The DNA for the CDR3 is TGTGCCAGCAGCTTAGCGGACCCAGCAGGGTCCTACAATGAGCAGTTCTTC. Combining the CDR3 with reference TRBV7-8 and TRBJ2-1 gives the whole variable domain GAGVSQSPRYKVAKRGQDVALRCDPISGHVSLFWYQQALGQGPEFLTYFQNEAQLDKSGLPSDRFFAERPEGSVSTLKIQRTQQEDSAVYLCASSLADPAGSYNEQFFGPGTRLTVL.

This chain links TRBV2 with TRBJ1-4; D ambiguous. The CDR3 covers 14 residues. With 6 bases removed from V and 0 bases from J, the gap between germline ends came to 8 bases. CDR1 and CDR2 from the germline V gene are SNHLY and FYNNEI. The CDR3 DNA reads TGTGCCAGCAGGAGAGCAGCAACTAATGAAAAACTGTTTTTT. Translated: CASRRAATNEKLFF.

The chain uses TRBV24-1 and TRBJ1-5; D remains unclear. V lost 4 bases and J 3 bases, leaving 9 bases between the germline ends. This CDR3 is built from 14 residues. Germline values: CDR1 KGHDR, CDR2 SFDVKD. In DNA, the CDR3 is TGTGCCACCAGTGACAACAGATTCAATCAGCCCCAGCATTTT. It is translated as CATSDNRFNQPQHF.

This clone occurred once. The rearrangement links TRBV7-8 to TRBJ2-5; D is perhaps TRBD2 (5 bases). Trimming pared 5 bases from V and 5 bases from J, leaving 15 bases between. The CDR3 loop spans 14 amino acids. Germline CDR1 is SGHVS and CDR2 is FQNEAQ. CDR3 residues: CASSPLSAGETQYF. The CDR3 DNA reads as TGTGCCAGCAGCCCCCTATCCGCGGGTGAGACCCAGTACTTC.

The gene calls are TRBV12-3 or TRBV12-4 and TRBJ2-1, with D unclear. The V end lost 5 bases, the J end lost 7 bases, and 9 bases lay between the germline ends. This CDR3 spans 12 amino acids. CDR3 protein: CASSNSGNEQFF. For the CDR3, the DNA is TGTGCCAGCAGTAACTCTGGGAATGAGCAGTTCTTC.

The rearrangement joins TRBV12-3 or TRBV12-4 to TRBJ1-1; D ambiguous. Trimming removed 7 bases from V and 5 bases from J, with 11 bases in between. The CDR3 spans 12 residues. CDR3 in amino acids: CASTFSRTEAFF. CDR3 nucleotide sequence: TGTGCCAGCACGTTTAGCCGGACTGAAGCTTTCTTT.

This clone turned up a few times. The chain couples TRBV3-1 (or the pseudogene TRBV3-2) to TRBJ2-7; possible D gene TRBD2, 6 bases. Germline V gene lookup returns CDR1 LGHDT and CDR2 YNNKEL (reference sequence). Trimming shortened V by 2 bases and J by 5 bases, and 16 bases separated the two germline ends. The CDR3 covers 15 residues. CDR3 sequence reads: CASSQTPGLQDEQYF. In nucleotides, the CDR3 is TGTGCCAGCAGCCAAACGCCGGGACTTCAAGACGAGCAGTACTTC.

V is TRBV7-2 and J is TRBJ2-7; TRBD2 matches 8 bases. V was clipped by 2 bases and J by 0 bases; unmatched bases: 12. CDR3 length: 18 amino acids. CDR1 is SGHTA and CDR2 is FQGNSA in the germline V gene. CDR3 sequence reads: CASSLRGSGGRSSYEQYF. CDR3 DNA: TGTGCCAGCAGCTTAAGGGGAAGCGGGGGCCGGAGCTCCTACGAGCAGTACTTC.

V usage is TRBV6-5 and J usage is TRBJ1-5; D possibly corresponds to TRBD1 (5 bases). This CDR3 spans 14 amino acids. CDR1 and CDR2 from the germline V gene are MNHEY and SVGAGI. Trimming took off 4 bases at V and 2 bases at J, with 9 bases between the two ends. For the CDR3, the DNA is TGTGCCAGCAGTTCAGGGTTGGGCAATCAGCCCCAGCATTTT. Translating gives CASSSGLGNQPQHF.

This clone has just a few counts. The chain uses TRBV7-9 and TRBJ1-6, with D unclear. The CDR3 contains 12 residues. Trimming removed 8 bases at V and 7 bases at J, with 9 bases between. Germline values: CDR1 SEHNR, CDR2 FQNEAQ (reference sequence). The CDR3 DNA reads TGTGCCAGCGCCTTGGGCAATTCACCCCTCCACTTT. Residues: CASALGNSPLHF.

V gene TRBV11-2 combines with J gene TRBJ2-2, with TRBD2 as a possible D gene (5 bases). The CDR3 is 13 residues long. Per the germline V gene, CDR1 is SGHAT and CDR2 is FQNNGV. The V end was cut by 11 bases, the J end by 8 bases, with 18 bases between. CDR3 sequence (DNA): TGTGCCTCACAAGGACGGGATAGGGGGGAGCTGTTTTTT. Translation: CASQGRDRGELFF.

This clone occurred a few times. J is TRBJ1-2 and V is TRBV29-1, with 7 bases aligning to TRBD1. This CDR3 has 11 residues. Germline-derived CDR1 and CDR2 are SQVTM and ANQGSEA. J gave up 6 bases and V 7 bases, and 5 bases lay outside the gene matches. The CDR3 here is CSAPTGNGYTF. CDR3 DNA sequence: TGCAGCGCCCCGACAGGGAATGGCTACACCTTC.

The chain recombines TRBV11-2 with TRBJ2-5; 8 bases line up with TRBD1. V was clipped by 1 base and J by 2 bases; unmatched bases: 6. This CDR3 is 16 amino acids long. Looked up from germline, CDR1 is SGHAT and CDR2 is FQNNGV. The CDR3 DNA sequence: TGTGCCAGCAGCTTAGGGACAGGGTTTTCACAAGAGACCCAGTACTTC. This sequence encodes CASSLGTGFSQETQYF. The complete variable domain, with remaining parts taken from reference TRBV11-2 and TRBJ2-5, reads EAGVAQSPRYKIIEKRQSVAFWCNPISGHATLYWYQQILGQGPKLLIQFQNNGVVDDSQLPKDRFSAERLKGVDSTLKIQPAKLEDSAVYLCASSLGTGFSQETQYFGPGTRLLVL.

This chain uses TRBV6-1 with TRBJ1-5; D is ambiguous. Germline V CDR1 and CDR2: MNHNS, SASEGT. V lost 4 bases and J 0 bases, leaving 13 bases between the germline ends. This CDR3 is built from 16 residues. CDR3 DNA sequence: TGTGCCAGCAGTGCCCAGAGGGATCATAGCAATCAGCCCCAGCATTTT. Amino acids: CASSAQRDHSNQPQHF.

The chain recombines TRBV24-1 with TRBJ1-1; TRBD1 might be the D (5 bases). The germline gives CDR1 KGHDR, CDR2 SFDVKD. V gave up 2 bases and J gave up 5 bases, with 17 bases separating them. The CDR3 has 16 residues. This chain's CDR3 is CATSDSRGQGRTEAFF. The DNA of the CDR3 is TGTGCCACCAGTGATTCCCGAGGGCAGGGCAGGACTGAAGCTTTCTTT.

The rearrangement joins TRBV5-1 to TRBJ2-7, with TRBD2 matching 8 bases. This CDR3 has 14 amino acids. V was pared by 4 bases and J by 3 bases, with 6 bases of the junction left unmatched. The germline V gene has CDR1 SGHRS and CDR2 YFSETQ. Written as DNA, the CDR3 is TGCGCCAGCAGCGAGAGCGGGAGAAACTACGAGCAGTACTTC. Translation: CASSESGRNYEQYF.

The genes are TRBV24-1 and TRBJ2-2; 11 nucleotides align to TRBD2. Germline CDR1 reads KGHDR; CDR2 reads SFDVKD. J gave up 0 bases and V 6 bases, and 8 bases lay outside the gene matches. This CDR3 has 18 residues. The CDR3 here is CATSLTSGGPTNTGELFF. CDR3 nucleotides: TGTGCCACCAGTCTCACTAGCGGGGGACCTACGAACACCGGGGAGCTGTTTTTT.

The chain has TRBV7-9 and TRBJ1-5, with D unclear. The V and J ends lost 2 bases and 7 bases respectively, with 21 bases between them. This CDR3 region has 17 residues. Germline V gene data show CDR1 as SEHNR and CDR2 as FQNEAQ (reference sequence). CDR3 loop: CASSLSSVGPTGQPQHF. CDR3 DNA sequence: TGTGCCAGCAGCTTAAGTTCGGTCGGACCGACGGGCCAGCCCCAGCATTTT.

This chain links TRBV7-3 with TRBJ1-1, with unresolved D. From germline, CDR1 is SGHTA and CDR2 FQGTGA. V lost 1 base and J 0 bases, leaving 3 bases between the germline ends. This CDR3 region has 13 residues. The CDR3 spells CASSLKVNTEAFF. The CDR3 nucleotides read TGTGCCAGCAGCTTAAAGGTGAACACTGAAGCTTTCTTT. The full variable domain, in which reference TRBV7-3 and TRBJ1-1 provide the parts outside the CDR3, is GAGVSQTPSNKVTEKGKYVELRCDPISGHTALYWYRQSLGQGPEFLIYFQGTGAADDSGLPNDRFFAVRPEGSVSTLKIQRTERGDSAVYLCASSLKVNTEAFFGQGTRLTVV.

The V gene is TRBV6-5, the J gene TRBJ2-7; unclear D gene. The CDR3 loop spans 11 amino acids. Germline V CDR1 and CDR2: MNHEY, SVGAGI. Between the trimmed V and J ends, which lost 5 bases and 3 bases, there was a span of 5 bases. The DNA for the CDR3 is TGTGCCAGCAGTAGTCTCTACGAGCAGTACTTC. Translating gives CASSSLYEQYF.

This rearrangement joins TRBV6-5 to TRBJ2-2, with 13 bases matching TRBD2. Germline V gene data show CDR1 as MNHEY and CDR2 as SVGAGI. The CDR3 contains 15 residues. V dropped 4 bases and J dropped 5; count of bases not matched to a gene: 1. CDR3 protein: CASSWTSGGTGELFF. CDR3 coding DNA: TGTGCCAGCAGTTGGACTAGCGGGGGAACCGGGGAGCTGTTTTTT.